The clone carrying this T cell receptor (beta chain) showed up just a few times. This specimen belongs to a study of cytomegalovirus exposure and HLA in healthy donors. The PCR made use of 60 Vbeta and 13 Jbeta primers. Generated by immunoSEQ multiplex PCR, the TCRdb table keeps only in-frame clones and is missing some. The data hold about 100,000 clones, with over 65% observed a single time. There are 14 residues in the CDR3. Germline V gene sequence: CDR1 MNHEY, CDR2 SVGAGI. Trimming at V came to 3 bases and at J to 8 bases, leaving 9 bases not matched to a gene. Sequencing was done on a sample of PBMCs. The chain links TRBV6-5 to TRBJ1-2, with 7 bases that match TRBD1. The sequence was collected from a woman between 40 and 50 years old in good health and CMV-seronegative. CDR3 sequence (DNA): TGTGCCAGCAGTTATTCGGAGGGGGCGGGAGGCTACACCTTC. Translating gives CASSYSEGAGGYTF.